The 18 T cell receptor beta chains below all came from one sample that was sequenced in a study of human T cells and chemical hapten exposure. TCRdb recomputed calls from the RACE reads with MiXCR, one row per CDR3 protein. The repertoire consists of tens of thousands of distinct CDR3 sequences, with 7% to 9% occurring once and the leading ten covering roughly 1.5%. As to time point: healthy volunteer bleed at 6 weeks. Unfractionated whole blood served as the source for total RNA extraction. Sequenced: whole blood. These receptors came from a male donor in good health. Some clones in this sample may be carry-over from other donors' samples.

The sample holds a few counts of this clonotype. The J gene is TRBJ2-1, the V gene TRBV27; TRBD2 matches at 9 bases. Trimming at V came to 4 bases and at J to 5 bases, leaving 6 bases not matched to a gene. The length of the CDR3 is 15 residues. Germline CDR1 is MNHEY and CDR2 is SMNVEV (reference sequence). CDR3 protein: CASSSLAGLDNEQFF. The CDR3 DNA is TGTGCCAGCAGTTCCCTAGCGGGACTGGACAATGAGCAGTTCTTC.

CDR3 sequence: CASSEGGRGETQYF. DNA for the CDR3: TGCGCCAGCAGTGAGGGAGGAAGAGGGGAGACCCAGTACTTC. This chain links TRBV10-2 with TRBJ2-5, with D maybe TRBD2 (5 bases). CDR1 and CDR2 (germline): WSHSY, SAAADI. Trimming left V 2 bases short and J 5 bases short, with 12 bases between. The CDR3 length is 14 residues.

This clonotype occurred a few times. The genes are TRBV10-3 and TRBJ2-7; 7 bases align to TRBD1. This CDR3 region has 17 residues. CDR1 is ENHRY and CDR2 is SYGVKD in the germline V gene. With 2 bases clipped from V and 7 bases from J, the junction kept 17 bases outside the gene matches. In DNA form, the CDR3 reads TGTGCCATCAGTGAGATCGGAACAGGGGATCAGAACGTGGAGCAGTACTTC. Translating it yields CAISEIGTGDQNVEQYF.

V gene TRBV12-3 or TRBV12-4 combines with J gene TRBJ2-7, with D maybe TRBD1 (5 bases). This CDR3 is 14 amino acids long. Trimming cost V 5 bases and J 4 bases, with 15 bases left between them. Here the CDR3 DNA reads TGTGCCAGCAGTCCAATGTTGCAGGGATACGAGCAGTACTTC. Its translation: CASSPMLQGYEQYF.

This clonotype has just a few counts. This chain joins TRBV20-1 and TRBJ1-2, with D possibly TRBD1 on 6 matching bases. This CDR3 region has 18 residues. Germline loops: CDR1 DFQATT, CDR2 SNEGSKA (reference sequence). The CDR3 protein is CSARDTVWGRSANYGYTF. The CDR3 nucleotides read TGCAGCGCCAGGGACACGGTTTGGGGCCGATCAGCAAATTATGGCTACACCTTC.

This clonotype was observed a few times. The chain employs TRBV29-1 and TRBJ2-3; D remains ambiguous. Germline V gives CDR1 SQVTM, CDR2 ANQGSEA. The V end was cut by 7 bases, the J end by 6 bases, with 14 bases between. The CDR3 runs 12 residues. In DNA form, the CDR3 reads TGCAGCGCCCCCATAACCCTGGATACGCAGTATTTT. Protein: CSAPITLDTQYF.

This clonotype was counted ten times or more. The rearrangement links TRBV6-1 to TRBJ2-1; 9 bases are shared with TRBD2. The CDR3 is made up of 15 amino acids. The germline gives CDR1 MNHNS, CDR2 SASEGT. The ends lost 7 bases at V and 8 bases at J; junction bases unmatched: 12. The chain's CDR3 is CASTPTSGSVDEQFF. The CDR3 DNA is TGTGCCAGCACCCCTACTAGCGGGTCGGTTGATGAGCAGTTCTTC.

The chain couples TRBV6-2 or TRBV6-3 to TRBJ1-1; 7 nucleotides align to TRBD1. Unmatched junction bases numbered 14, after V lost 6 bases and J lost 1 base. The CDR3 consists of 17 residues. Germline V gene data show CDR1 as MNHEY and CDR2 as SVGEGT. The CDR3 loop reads CASRFHRDSFKNTEAFF. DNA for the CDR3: TGTGCCAGCAGATTTCACCGGGACAGCTTCAAGAACACTGAAGCTTTCTTT.

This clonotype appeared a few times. In DNA, the CDR3 is TGTGCCAGCAGTGAACGTCTCGTCGGAACAGATACGCAGTATTTT. Its protein product is CASSERLVGTDTQYF. The V call is TRBV6-1, the J call TRBJ2-3; D unclear. This CDR3 is 15 amino acids long. V was pared by 2 bases and J by 3 bases, with 12 bases between. The germline V gene encodes CDR1 MNHNS and CDR2 SASEGT.

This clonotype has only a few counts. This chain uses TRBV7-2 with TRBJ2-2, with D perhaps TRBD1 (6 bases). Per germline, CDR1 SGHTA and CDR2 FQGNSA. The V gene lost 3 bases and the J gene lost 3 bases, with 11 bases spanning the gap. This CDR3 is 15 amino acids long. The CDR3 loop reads CASSLDRHYTGELFF. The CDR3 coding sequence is TGTGCCAGCAGCTTGGACAGACATTACACCGGGGAGCTGTTTTTT.

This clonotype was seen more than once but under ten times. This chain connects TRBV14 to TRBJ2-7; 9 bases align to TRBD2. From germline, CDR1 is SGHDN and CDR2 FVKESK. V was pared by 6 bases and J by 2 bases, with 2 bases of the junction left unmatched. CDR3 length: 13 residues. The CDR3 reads CASSLAGAYEQYF. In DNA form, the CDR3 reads TGTGCCAGCAGTTTAGCGGGGGCCTACGAGCAGTACTTC.

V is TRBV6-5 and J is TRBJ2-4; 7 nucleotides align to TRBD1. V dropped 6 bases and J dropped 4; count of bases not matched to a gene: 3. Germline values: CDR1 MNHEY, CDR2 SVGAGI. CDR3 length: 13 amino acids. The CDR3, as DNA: TGTGCCAGCAGCCAGACAGGGAAAAACATTCAGTACTTC. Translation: CASSQTGKNIQYF.

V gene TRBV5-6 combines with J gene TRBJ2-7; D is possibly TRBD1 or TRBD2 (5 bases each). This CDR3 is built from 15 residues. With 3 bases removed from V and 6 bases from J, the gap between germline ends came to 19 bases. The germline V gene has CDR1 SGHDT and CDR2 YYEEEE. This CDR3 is CASSWGWDQAPEQYF. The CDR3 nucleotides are TGTGCCAGCAGCTGGGGGTGGGATCAGGCACCCGAGCAGTACTTC.

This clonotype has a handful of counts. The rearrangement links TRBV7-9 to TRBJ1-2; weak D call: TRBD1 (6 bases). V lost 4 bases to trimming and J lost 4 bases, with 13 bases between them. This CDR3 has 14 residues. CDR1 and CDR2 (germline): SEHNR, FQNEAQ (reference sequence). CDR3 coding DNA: TGTGCCAGCAGCTCTTTGGCAGGGGCCTATGGCTACACCTTC. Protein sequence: CASSSLAGAYGYTF. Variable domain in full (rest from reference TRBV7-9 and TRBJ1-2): DTGVSQNPRHKITKRGQNVTFRCDPISEHNRLYWYRQTLGQGPEFLTYFQNEAQLEKSRLLSDRFSAERPKGSFSTLEIQRTEQGDSAMYLCASSSLAGAYGYTFGSGTRLTVV.

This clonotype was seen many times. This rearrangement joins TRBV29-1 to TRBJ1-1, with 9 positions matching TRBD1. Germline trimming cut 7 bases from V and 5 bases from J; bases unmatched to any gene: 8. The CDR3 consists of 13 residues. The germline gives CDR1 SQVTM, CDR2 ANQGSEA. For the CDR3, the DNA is TGCAGCGCTCAACAGGGGGCGAGTACTGAAGCTTTCTTT. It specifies CSAQQGASTEAFF.

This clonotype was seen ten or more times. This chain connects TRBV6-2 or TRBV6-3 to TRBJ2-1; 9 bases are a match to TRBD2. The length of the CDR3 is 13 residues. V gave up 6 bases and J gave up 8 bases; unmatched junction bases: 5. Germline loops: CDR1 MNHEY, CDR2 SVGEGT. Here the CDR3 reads CASRDGTSYEQFF. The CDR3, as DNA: TGTGCCAGCAGAGACGGGACTAGCTATGAGCAGTTCTTC.

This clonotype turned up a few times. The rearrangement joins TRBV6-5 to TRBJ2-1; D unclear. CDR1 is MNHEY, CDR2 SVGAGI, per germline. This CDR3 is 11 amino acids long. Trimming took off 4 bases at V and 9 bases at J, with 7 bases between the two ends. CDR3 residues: CASSFLREQFF. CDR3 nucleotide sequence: TGTGCCAGCAGTTTTCTACGTGAGCAGTTCTTC.

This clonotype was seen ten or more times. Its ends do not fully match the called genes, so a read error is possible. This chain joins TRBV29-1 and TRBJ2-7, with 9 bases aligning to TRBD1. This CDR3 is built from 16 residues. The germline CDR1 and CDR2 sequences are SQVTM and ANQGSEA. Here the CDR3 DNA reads TGCAGCGTTGAAGATTTTTCGGGACAGGGAGGTACGAGGTTGCACTTC. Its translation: CSVEDFSGQGGTRLHF.